This T cell receptor beta chain was profiled in a study of identical twins. Study-wide results and caveats: There was more out-of-frame TCR alpha sharing in monozygotic twins than models estimated. Zero-insertion analyses might be partly confounded by invariant T cells like MAIT and iNKT. Beta out-of-frame sequences displayed a weaker excess of sharing between twins.

TCRdb itself ran the 5' RACE reads through MiXCR, one entry per CDR3 protein. The sample includes hundreds of thousands of distinct CDR3 sequences, around 6% of them seen just once. Healthy Caucasians were all of the donors. From germline, CDR1 is MNHEY and CDR2 SMNVEV (reference sequence). The CDR3 sequence is 13 residues long. Trimming pared 2 bases from V and 3 bases from J, leaving 8 bases between. This clonotype was seen repeatedly, ten times or more. Its antigen is undetermined. This chain links TRBV27 with TRBJ2-7; possibly TRBD1 for D (5 bases). Sequenced input: naive T cells sorted from blood. This TCR came from a man aged 18 to 30 in good health. Written as DNA, the CDR3 is TGTGCCAGCAGTTTAACAGGCCGCTACGAGCAGTACTTC. Amino acids: CASSLTGRYEQYF.